This T cell receptor beta chain was recorded in a study of blood T cell repertoires in COVID-19. Study overall: T cells, B-cell-depleted T cells, or PBMCs supplied cDNA or gDNA.

To note about this clone: The identical CDR3 is also encoded by other nucleotide sequences in the sample.

The table came from immunoSEQ multiplex PCR; TCRdb's copy has only in-frame clones and leaves some out. The sample yields a few hundred thousand clones, around 85% seen once. The V gene's germline CDR1 is MNHEY and CDR2 SMNVEV (reference sequence). The V end was cut by 6 bases, the J end by 6 bases, with 9 bases between. The CDR3 loop spans 12 amino acids. This receptor was obtained from a woman aged 30 to 39 who had recovered from COVID-19. The chain recombines TRBV27 with TRBJ1-5; D is undetermined. Material for sequencing was PBMCs or T cells enriched from blood (not recorded which). As DNA, the CDR3 is TGTGCCAGCAGCCCTCGGGGTCAGCCCCAGCATTTT. Its protein is CASSPRGQPQHF.